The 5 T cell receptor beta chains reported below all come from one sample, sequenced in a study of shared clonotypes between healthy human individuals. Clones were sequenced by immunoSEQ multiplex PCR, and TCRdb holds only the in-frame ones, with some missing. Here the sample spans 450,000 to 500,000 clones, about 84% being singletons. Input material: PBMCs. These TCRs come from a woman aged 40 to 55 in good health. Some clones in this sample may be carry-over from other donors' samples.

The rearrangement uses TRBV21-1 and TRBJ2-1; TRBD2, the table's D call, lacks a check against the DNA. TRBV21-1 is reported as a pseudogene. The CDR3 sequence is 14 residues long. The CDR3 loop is CASSKGRVGCEQFF. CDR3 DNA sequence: TGTGCCAGCAGCAAAGGGAGGGTAGGGTGTGAGCAGTTCTTC.

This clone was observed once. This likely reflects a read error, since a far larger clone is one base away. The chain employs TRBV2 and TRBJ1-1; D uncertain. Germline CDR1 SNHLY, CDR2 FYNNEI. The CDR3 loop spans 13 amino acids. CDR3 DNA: TGTGCCAACAGTGAACTACCGAACACTGAAGCTTTCTTT. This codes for CANSELPNTEAFF. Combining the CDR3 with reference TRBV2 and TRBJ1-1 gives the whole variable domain EPEVTQTPSHQVTQMGQEVILRCVPISNHLYFYWYRQILGQKVEFLVSFYNNEISEKSEIFDDQFSVERPDGSNFTLKIRSTKLEDSAMYFCANSELPNTEAFFGQGTRLTVV.

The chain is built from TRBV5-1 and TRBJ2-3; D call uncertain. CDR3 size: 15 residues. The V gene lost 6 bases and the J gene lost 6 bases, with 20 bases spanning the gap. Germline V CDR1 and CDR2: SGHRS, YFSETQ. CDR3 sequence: CASIPGIPTADTQYF. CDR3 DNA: TGCGCCAGCATCCCTGGGATCCCCACCGCGGATACGCAGTATTTT.

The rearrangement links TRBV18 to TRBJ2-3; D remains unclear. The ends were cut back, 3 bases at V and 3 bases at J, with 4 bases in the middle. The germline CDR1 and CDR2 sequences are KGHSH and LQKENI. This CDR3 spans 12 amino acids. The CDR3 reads CASSPRTDTQYF. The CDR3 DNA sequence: TGTGCCAGCTCACCTAGGACAGATACGCAGTATTTT.

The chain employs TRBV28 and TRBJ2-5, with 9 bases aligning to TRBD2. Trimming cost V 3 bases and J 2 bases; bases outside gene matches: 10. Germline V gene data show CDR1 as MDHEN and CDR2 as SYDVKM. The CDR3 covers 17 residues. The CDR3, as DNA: TGTGCCAGCAGTTTTGGTGGCCTAGCGGGGAAACAAGAGACCCAGTACTTC. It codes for CASSFGGLAGKQETQYF.